The 5 T cell receptor beta chains below all came from one sample that was sequenced in a study of cytomegalovirus exposure and HLA in healthy donors. It was with 60 Vbeta and 13 Jbeta primers that the PCR ran. Clones were read by immunoSEQ multiplex PCR, and TCRdb kept only the in-frame ones, dropping some. The repertoire holds 150,000 to 200,000 clones, with about three quarters as singletons. The source material was PBMCs. The receptor source for this set is a young man in good health and CMV-seropositive.

This chain connects TRBV10-1 to TRBJ2-3; 8 nucleotides line up with TRBD1. Trimming cost V 4 bases and J 5 bases; bases outside gene matches: 2. Germline CDR1 and CDR2: WNHNN and SYGVQD (reference sequence). The CDR3 sequence is 13 residues long. CDR3 residues: CASSVDRGDTQYF. The CDR3 DNA reads as TGCGCCAGCAGTGTAGACAGGGGAGATACGCAGTATTTT.

The chain carries TRBV4-1 and TRBJ2-2; TRBD1 agrees at 8 bases. The DNA end lines up better with TRBJ1-3; the J call may be wrong. CDR3 size: 15 residues. CDR1 and CDR2 (germline): MGHRA, YSYEKL. CDR3: CASSQVDRAGNTIYF. The CDR3 bases are TGCGCCAGCAGCCAAGTGGACAGGGCTGGAAACACCATATATTTT.

There are a few counts of this clone. The rearrangement links TRBV6-5 to TRBJ1-4; 8 bases align to TRBD1. Germline CDR1 and CDR2: MNHEY and SVGAGI. The ends lost 0 bases at V and 7 bases at J; junction bases unmatched: 7. This CDR3 is 16 amino acids long. The CDR3 loop is CASSYSIRQGAEKLFF. CDR3 DNA sequence: TGTGCCAGCAGTTACTCGATAAGGCAGGGGGCTGAAAAACTGTTTTTT.

This clone was counted a few times. The CDR3: CASSDQGFTGELFF. CDR3 sequence (DNA): TGTGCCAGCAGTGATCAGGGTTTCACCGGGGAGCTGTTTTTT. This rearrangement joins TRBV6-4 to TRBJ2-2; D is possibly TRBD1 (5 bases). V dropped 3 bases and J dropped 4 bases, with 9 bases sitting between them. This CDR3 comprises 14 residues. Per germline, CDR1 MRHNA and CDR2 SNTAGT.

The genes are TRBV30 and TRBJ1-1; no firm D call. V dropped 0 bases and J dropped 5 bases, with 7 bases sitting between them. In germline, CDR1 is GTSNPN, CDR2 SVGIG (reference sequence). This CDR3 region has 12 residues. CDR3 nucleotides: TGTGCCTGGAGTGTAACTCGGACTGAAGCTTTCTTT. Protein product: CAWSVTRTEAFF. The variable domain in full, completed from reference TRBV30 and TRBJ1-1, reads SQTIHQWPATLVQPVGSPLSLECTVEGTSNPNLYWYRQAAGRGLQLLFYSVGIGQISSEVPQNLSASRPQDRQFILSSKKLLLSDSGFYLCAWSVTRTEAFFGQGTRLTVV.